Listed below are T cell receptor beta chains from one sample, sequenced in a study of T-cell memory formation after mild COVID-19. A single record per CDR3 protein comes from TCRdb applying MiXCR to the 5' RACE reads. In the table there are hundreds of thousands of distinct CDR3 sequences, over 15% of which are singletons. The sequenced material came from PBMCs or a T cell subset sorted from them (not recorded which). The receptors derive from an adult woman who had mild COVID-19 (a few samples of this study predate the infection). Cell type and time point are not known. Each CDR3 is given with its conserved first and last residue. D genes are given only for firm matches. Size is stated for part of the rows, as once, few or many counts, or as a class when the clone is expanded.

CDR3nt,CDR3aa,j_gene,v_gene,d_gene,abundance
TGTGCCAGCAGGGGGGGAGTCATCTATGAGCAGTTCTTC,CASRGGVIYEQFF,TRBJ2-1,TRBV2,.,.
TGTGCCTGGAGTATACAGGGCCAGCCCCAGCATTTT,CAWSIQGQPQHF,TRBJ1-5,TRBV30,.,few
TGTGCCAGCAGCTTAACGGAGGCCCGGAAGGCGAGGCCGCTCATCTCCTACGAGCAGTACTTC,CASSLTEARKARPLISYEQYF,TRBJ2-7,TRBV7-3,.,few
TGCGCCAGCAGCCAAGATTGGAACATTCAGTACTTC,CASSQDWNIQYF,TRBJ2-4,TRBV4-1,.,.
TGTGCCACCAGTGTCCTCGGGGTTGAGCAGTTCTTC,CATSVLGVEQFF,TRBJ2-1,TRBV24-1,.,few
TGCGCCAGCAGTCAGCCCCTCCGGGACATTAACTACGAGCAGTACTTC,CASSQPLRDINYEQYF,TRBJ2-7,TRBV23-1,.,.
TGTGCCAGCAGCTTTTCCGGGGAAGGAGGGCAGCCCCAGCATTTT,CASSFSGEGGQPQHF,TRBJ1-5,TRBV7-9,.,.
TGTGCCAGCAGCCATAAGACACGTCCGTACAATGAGCAGTTCTTC,CASSHKTRPYNEQFF,TRBJ2-1,TRBV14,.,.
TGCGCCAGCAGCACGACCGGGACAGCTAACTATGGCTACACCTTC,CASSTTGTANYGYTF,TRBJ1-2,TRBV5-1,TRBD1,.
TGCGCCAGCAGCCCCCGTGCTAGCGGAAACAACAATGAGCAGTTCTTC,CASSPRASGNNNEQFF,TRBJ2-1,TRBV5-1,TRBD2,few
TGCAGTGCTCCACTCCAGGGACAGATAAGAACTAACTATGGCTACACCTTC,CSAPLQGQIRTNYGYTF,TRBJ1-2,TRBV20-1,TRBD1,.
TGTGCCAGCAGCCCCAGGGCCGTAGCGCAGTATTTT,CASSPRAVAQYF,TRBJ2-3,TRBV7-2,.,few
TGTGCCAGCAGCTTCGTTAATTCACCCCTCCACTTT,CASSFVNSPLHF,TRBJ1-6,TRBV7-3,.,.
TGTGCCAGCAAAGCGGGTAGGAGCTCCTACGAGCAGTACTTC,CASKAGRSSYEQYF,TRBJ2-7,TRBV6-2/TRBV6-3,.,.
TGTGCCAGCGGGGACAGGGCCAGGAGTGAGCAGTTCTTC,CASGDRARSEQFF,TRBJ2-1,TRBV12-3/TRBV12-4,TRBD1,.
TGCGCCAGTAAACCTAGCGGGGGCCTGAACACCGGGGAGCTGTTTTTT,CASKPSGGLNTGELFF,TRBJ2-2,TRBV4-1,TRBD2,few
TGTGCCACCAGCAGAAATGAAAAACTGTTTTTT,CATSRNEKLFF,TRBJ1-4,TRBV15,.,once
TGCGCCAGCCGGACAGGGGGCGCCGATGGCTACACCTTC,CASRTGGADGYTF,TRBJ1-2,TRBV5-1,TRBD1,many
TGTGCCAGCAGCCCTGGACAGGGGGCGTTTAATGAGCAGTTCTTC,CASSPGQGAFNEQFF,TRBJ2-1,TRBV6-5,TRBD1,.
TGTGCCAGCAGCCCCTCCCCGGCGGCGGGAGTTTCCTACAATGAGCAGTTCTTC,CASSPSPAAGVSYNEQFF,TRBJ2-1,TRBV7-3,TRBD2,few
TGCAGTGCTGAAGACAGGATAATTAACTATGGCTACACCTTC,CSAEDRIINYGYTF,TRBJ1-2,TRBV20-1,.,few
TGTGCCAGCTCTCCTACGCCAGGAGAGAGCACAGATACGCAGTATTTT,CASSPTPGESTDTQYF,TRBJ2-3,TRBV18,.,.
TGCAGTGCTAGAGATCAGGGGTTCTCCTACGAGCAGTACTTC,CSARDQGFSYEQYF,TRBJ2-7,TRBV20-1,.,.
TGCGCCAGCAAAAGACTAGCGGGAGAAGAGACCCAGTACTTC,CASKRLAGEETQYF,TRBJ2-5,TRBV10-2,TRBD2,.
TGCGCCAGCAGTGGAAGGGAGCATTCGGTGTTAAGCGGTGGGGAGACCCAGTACTTC,CASSGREHSVLSGGETQYF,TRBJ2-5,TRBV10-2,.,.
TGTGCCAGCAGCTTGACAGGGATAGCCAAAAACATTCAGTACTTC,CASSLTGIAKNIQYF,TRBJ2-4,TRBV6-2/TRBV6-3,TRBD1,few
TGTGCCAGCAGGCTCCAGTCTCCTGAAGCTTTCTTT,CASRLQSPEAFF,TRBJ1-1,TRBV12-3/TRBV12-4,.,.
TGTGCCAGCAGCGGGGGGGCCCTTGAGACCCAGTACTTC,CASSGGALETQYF,TRBJ2-5,TRBV9,.,few
TGCGCCAGCAGCTTGGTGGCGGGCCTCTACAATGAGCAGTTCTTC,CASSLVAGLYNEQFF,TRBJ2-1,TRBV5-1,.,few
TGTGCCACCAGTGATTCAGGGGCGGGGCAAGAGACCCAGTACTTC,CATSDSGAGQETQYF,TRBJ2-5,TRBV24-1,.,.
TGTGCCACCAGCAGCCGGGACAGGGACAGCACTGAAGCTTTCTTT,CATSSRDRDSTEAFF,TRBJ1-1,TRBV24-1,TRBD1,.
TGTGCCAGCAGTGAAACGGCTAGCGGACATTATACGCAGTATTTT,CASSETASGHYTQYF,TRBJ2-3,TRBV6-4,TRBD2,.
TGTGCCAGCAGCGGACGGTGGACTAGCGGGACCTACAATGAGCAGTTCTTC,CASSGRWTSGTYNEQFF,TRBJ2-1,TRBV5-6,TRBD2,.
TGTGCCAGCAGAGATGGACATCTTGGAGATACGCAGTATTTT,CASRDGHLGDTQYF,TRBJ2-3,TRBV3-1,.,.
TGTGCCAGCAGTCCCCTAGCGGGGGGAGAGACCCAGTACTTC,CASSPLAGGETQYF,TRBJ2-5,TRBV12-3/TRBV12-4,TRBD2,few
TGCAGCGTTGGCTCAACCTACGAGCAGTACTTC,CSVGSTYEQYF,TRBJ2-7,TRBV29-1,.,.
TGCAGGGCTAGCCAGAACACTGAAGCTTTCTTT,CRASQNTEAFF,TRBJ1-1,TRBV20-1,.,.
TGTGCCAGCAGCAAGGGACAGGCTCGGGATGGCTACACCTTC,CASSKGQARDGYTF,TRBJ1-2,TRBV7-9,TRBD1,.
TGCAGTGCTAGAGCGGTGAACACCGGGGAGCTGTTTTTT,CSARAVNTGELFF,TRBJ2-2,TRBV20-1,.,.
TGTGCCAGCAGCTGGATGGACGGCCCTCGGCAGTTCTTC,CASSWMDGPRQFF,TRBJ2-1,TRBV7-2,.,many
TGTGCCAGCAGTGATGGGACAGGGGGCACAGATACGCAGTATTTT,CASSDGTGGTDTQYF,TRBJ2-3,TRBV6-1,TRBD1,many
TGTGCCAGCAGCTTAGGGGGGATCTCCACTGAAGCTTTCTTT,CASSLGGISTEAFF,TRBJ1-1,TRBV7-3,.,.
TGCAGTGCTAGAGGGATGGACAGTCTGAACACTGAAGCTTTCTTT,CSARGMDSLNTEAFF,TRBJ1-1,TRBV20-1,.,.
TGTGCCAGCACGATGAGGGAACTACCTCTTCGGGAGACCCAGTACTTC,CASTMRELPLRETQYF,TRBJ2-5,TRBV2,.,once
TGTGCCAGCAGCTTAGCGTCTAGGAGAGAGACCCAGTACTTC,CASSLASRRETQYF,TRBJ2-5,TRBV7-2,.,.
TGTGCCAGCAGCATACGACAGGGGACGGAAAAACTGTTTTTT,CASSIRQGTEKLFF,TRBJ1-4,TRBV7-9,TRBD1,few
TGTGCCAGCAGCCAGGACAGGTCGGGTGGCAATCAGCCCCAGCATTTT,CASSQDRSGGNQPQHF,TRBJ1-5,TRBV7-8,TRBD1,few
TGCGCCAGCAGCCCACTAAGGGGGAGGGCCGCCACCGGGGAGCTGTTTTTT,CASSPLRGRAATGELFF,TRBJ2-2,TRBV5-1,.,.
TGTGCCAGCAGCTTATGGACTAGTCCGGAAGAGACCCAGTACTTC,CASSLWTSPEETQYF,TRBJ2-5,TRBV7-6,TRBD2,.
TGTGCCAGCAGCAAAGGGGCGAACACTGAAGCTTTCTTT,CASSKGANTEAFF,TRBJ1-1,TRBV25-1,.,.
TGCGCCAGCAGCCATCTCAGCGAGGTCACCGGGGAGCTGTTTTTT,CASSHLSEVTGELFF,TRBJ2-2,TRBV4-3,.,few
TGCAGTGCTAGAAGGGGGACAGGGAGTTCAGATACGCAGTATTTT,CSARRGTGSSDTQYF,TRBJ2-3,TRBV20-1,TRBD1,few
TGTGCCAGCAGCTTATCCCGCGGCAATGAGCAGTTCTTC,CASSLSRGNEQFF,TRBJ2-1,TRBV7-3,.,.
TGTGCCAGCAGTTGGGTTGTGGGGGTAGCGACAGATACGCAGTATTTT,CASSWVVGVATDTQYF,TRBJ2-3,TRBV12-3/TRBV12-4,.,.
TGCGCCAGCAGCTCCGGGACTAGCGTCTACGAGCAGTACTTC,CASSSGTSVYEQYF,TRBJ2-7,TRBV5-1,TRBD2,.
TGTGCCAGCAGCTCAACAGGGGTAGTTGCCAATGAGCAGTTCTTC,CASSSTGVVANEQFF,TRBJ2-1,TRBV7-2,TRBD1,few
TGTGCCACCAGCAGAGATCCGGGGGACGGAGAAGAGACCCAGTACTTC,CATSRDPGDGEETQYF,TRBJ2-5,TRBV15,.,.